The clone carrying this TCR beta chain has just a few counts. Its antigen is as yet unknown. TCRdb reprocessed the RT-PCR reads with MiXCR, giving one entry per CDR3 protein. The sample yields fewer than 600,000 distinct CDR3 sequences, more than 7% seen once. The source of the sample is a study of response to subunit inactivated influenza vaccine. Germline CDR1 and CDR2: SGHTA and FQGNSA. V shed 5 bases, J shed 6 bases, and the junction held 10 bases outside the gene matches. The CDR3 length is 16 residues. Whole-study results and caveats: Seasonal influenza vaccination, on each occasion, was suggested by the authors to recruit few new T cells.

Here the sequenced sample was PBMCs from blood, taken less than 30 months after vaccination. The receptor was derived from a man in his fifties or sixties who received an inactivated influenza vaccine. The J gene is TRBJ2-2, the V gene TRBV7-2; TRBD1 agrees at 9 bases. The CDR3 is CASSPPGQGMAGELFF. The DNA for the CDR3 is TGTGCCAGCAGCCCCCCGGGACAGGGAATGGCCGGGGAGCTGTTTTTT. The full variable domain, rest sourced from reference TRBV7-2 and TRBJ2-2, is GAGVSQSPSNKVTEKGKDVELRCDPISGHTALYWYRQSLGQGLEFLIYFQGNSAPDKSGLPSDRFSAERTGGSVSTLTIQRTQQEDSAVYLCASSPPGQGMAGELFFGEGSRLTVL.